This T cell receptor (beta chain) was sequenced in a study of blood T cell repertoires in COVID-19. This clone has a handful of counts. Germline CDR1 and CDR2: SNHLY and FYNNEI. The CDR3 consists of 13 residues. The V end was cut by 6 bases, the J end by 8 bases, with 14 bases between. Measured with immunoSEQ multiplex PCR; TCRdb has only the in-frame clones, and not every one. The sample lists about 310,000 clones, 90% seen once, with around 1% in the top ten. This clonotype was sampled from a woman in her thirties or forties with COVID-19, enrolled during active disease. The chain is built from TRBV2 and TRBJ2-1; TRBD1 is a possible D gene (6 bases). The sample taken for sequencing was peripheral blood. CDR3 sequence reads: CASSRTDTHEQFF. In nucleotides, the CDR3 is TGTGCCAGCAGCCGGACAGATACCCATGAGCAGTTCTTC.